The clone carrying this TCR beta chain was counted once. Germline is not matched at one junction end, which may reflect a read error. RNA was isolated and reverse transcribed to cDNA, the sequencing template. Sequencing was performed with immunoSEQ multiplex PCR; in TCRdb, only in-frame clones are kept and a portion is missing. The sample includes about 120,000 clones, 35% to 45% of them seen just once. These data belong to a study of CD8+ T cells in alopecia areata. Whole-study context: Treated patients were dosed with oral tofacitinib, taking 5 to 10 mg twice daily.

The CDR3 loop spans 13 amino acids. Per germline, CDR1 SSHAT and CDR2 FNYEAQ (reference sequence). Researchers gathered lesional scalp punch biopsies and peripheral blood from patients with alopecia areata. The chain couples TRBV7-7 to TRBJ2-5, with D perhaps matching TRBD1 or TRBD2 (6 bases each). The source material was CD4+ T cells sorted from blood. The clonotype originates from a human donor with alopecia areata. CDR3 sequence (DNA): TGTGCTAGCAGCTTAGGGGGGCAAGAGACCCAGTACTTC. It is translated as CASSLGGQETQYF.